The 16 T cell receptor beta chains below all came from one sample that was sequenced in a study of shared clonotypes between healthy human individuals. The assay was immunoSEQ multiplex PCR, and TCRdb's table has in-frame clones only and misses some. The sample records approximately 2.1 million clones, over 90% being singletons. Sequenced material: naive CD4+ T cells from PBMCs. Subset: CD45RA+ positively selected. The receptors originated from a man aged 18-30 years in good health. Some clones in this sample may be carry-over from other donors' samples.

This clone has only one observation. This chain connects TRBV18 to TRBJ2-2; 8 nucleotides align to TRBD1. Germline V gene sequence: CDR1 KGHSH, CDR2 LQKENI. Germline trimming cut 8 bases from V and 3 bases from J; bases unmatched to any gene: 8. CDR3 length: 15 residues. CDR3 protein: CASARNRGDTGELFF. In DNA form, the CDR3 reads TGTGCCAGCGCAAGGAACAGGGGGGACACCGGGGAGCTGTTTTTT.

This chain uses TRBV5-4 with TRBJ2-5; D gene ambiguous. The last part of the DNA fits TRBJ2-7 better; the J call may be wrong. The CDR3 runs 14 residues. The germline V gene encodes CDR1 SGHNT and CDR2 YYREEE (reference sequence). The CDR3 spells CASSLFSYSYEQYF. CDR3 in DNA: TGTGCCAGCAGCTTGTTCTCGTACTCCTACGAGCAGTACTTC.

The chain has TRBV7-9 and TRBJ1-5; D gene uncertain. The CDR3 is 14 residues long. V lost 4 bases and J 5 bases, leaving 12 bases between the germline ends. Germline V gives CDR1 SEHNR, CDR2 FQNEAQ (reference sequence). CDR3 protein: CASSSTSEDQPQHF. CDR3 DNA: TGTGCCAGCAGCTCTACCAGTGAGGATCAGCCCCAGCATTTT.

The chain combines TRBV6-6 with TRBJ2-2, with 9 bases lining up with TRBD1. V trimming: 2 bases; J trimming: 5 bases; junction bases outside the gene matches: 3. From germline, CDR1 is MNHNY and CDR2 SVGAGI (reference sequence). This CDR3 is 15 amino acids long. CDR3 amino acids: CASSYAGTGTGELFF. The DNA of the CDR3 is TGTGCCAGCAGTTACGCCGGGACAGGGACCGGGGAGCTGTTTTTT.

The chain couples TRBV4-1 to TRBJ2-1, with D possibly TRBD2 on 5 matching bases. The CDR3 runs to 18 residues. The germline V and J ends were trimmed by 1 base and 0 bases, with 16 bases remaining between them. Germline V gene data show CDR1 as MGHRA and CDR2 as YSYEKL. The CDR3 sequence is CASSQGLVGLSSYNEQFF. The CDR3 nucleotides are TGCGCCAGCAGCCAAGGACTCGTCGGACTCAGCTCCTACAATGAGCAGTTCTTC.

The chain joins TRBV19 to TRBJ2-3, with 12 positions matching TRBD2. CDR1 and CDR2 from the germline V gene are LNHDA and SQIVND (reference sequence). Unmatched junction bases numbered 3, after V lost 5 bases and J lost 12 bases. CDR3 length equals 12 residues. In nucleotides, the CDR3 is TGTGCCAGTAGTCTAGCGGGAGGGCTTCAGTATTTT. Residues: CASSLAGGLQYF.

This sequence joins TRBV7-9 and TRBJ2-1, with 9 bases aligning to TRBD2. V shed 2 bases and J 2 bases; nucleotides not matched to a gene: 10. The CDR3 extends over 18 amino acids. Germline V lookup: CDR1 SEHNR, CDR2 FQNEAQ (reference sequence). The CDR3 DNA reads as TGTGCCAGCAGCTTAAGGGGTCTAGCGGGGCGACCCTACAATGAGCAGTTCTTC. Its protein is CASSLRGLAGRPYNEQFF.

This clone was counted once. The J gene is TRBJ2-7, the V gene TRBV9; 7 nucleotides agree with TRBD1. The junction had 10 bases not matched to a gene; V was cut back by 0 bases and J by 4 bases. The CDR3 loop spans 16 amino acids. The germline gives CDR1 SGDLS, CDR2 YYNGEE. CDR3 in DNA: TGTGCCAGCAGCGTAGCTTATGCGACAGGGTTTTACGAGCAGTACTTC. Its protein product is CASSVAYATGFYEQYF.

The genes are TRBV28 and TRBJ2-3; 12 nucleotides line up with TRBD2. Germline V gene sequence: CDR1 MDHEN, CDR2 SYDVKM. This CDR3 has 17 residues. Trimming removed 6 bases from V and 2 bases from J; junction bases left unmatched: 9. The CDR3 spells CASSLGASGGATDTQYF. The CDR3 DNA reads TGTGCCAGCAGCCTTGGGGCTAGCGGGGGGGCCACAGATACGCAGTATTTT.

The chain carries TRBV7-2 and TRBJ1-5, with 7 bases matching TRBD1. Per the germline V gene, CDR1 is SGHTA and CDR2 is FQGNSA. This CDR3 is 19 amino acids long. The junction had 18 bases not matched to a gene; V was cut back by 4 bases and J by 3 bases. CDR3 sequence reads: CASSSLGTATRPVNQPQHF. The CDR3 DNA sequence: TGTGCCAGCAGCTCCTTAGGGACAGCTACTCGGCCAGTCAATCAGCCCCAGCATTTT.

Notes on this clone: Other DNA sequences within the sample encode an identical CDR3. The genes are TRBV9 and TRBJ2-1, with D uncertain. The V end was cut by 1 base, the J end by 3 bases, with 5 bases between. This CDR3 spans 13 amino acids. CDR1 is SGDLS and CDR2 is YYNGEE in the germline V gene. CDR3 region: CASSVLDYNEQFF. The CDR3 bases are TGTGCCAGCAGCGTATTGGACTACAATGAGCAGTTCTTC.

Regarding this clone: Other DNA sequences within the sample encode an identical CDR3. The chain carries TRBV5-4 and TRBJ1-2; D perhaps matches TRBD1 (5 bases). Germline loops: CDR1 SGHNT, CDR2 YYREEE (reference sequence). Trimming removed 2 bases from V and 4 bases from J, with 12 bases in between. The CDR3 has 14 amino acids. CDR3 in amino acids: CASSLVGGSYGYTF. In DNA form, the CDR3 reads TGTGCCAGCAGCTTAGTGGGGGGTTCCTATGGCTACACCTTC.

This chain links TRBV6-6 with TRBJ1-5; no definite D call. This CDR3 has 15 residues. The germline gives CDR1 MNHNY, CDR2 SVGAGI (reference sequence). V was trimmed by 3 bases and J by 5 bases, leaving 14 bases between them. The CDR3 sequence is CASSYDQQLYQPQHF. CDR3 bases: TGTGCCAGCAGTTATGATCAGCAGCTTTATCAGCCCCAGCATTTT.

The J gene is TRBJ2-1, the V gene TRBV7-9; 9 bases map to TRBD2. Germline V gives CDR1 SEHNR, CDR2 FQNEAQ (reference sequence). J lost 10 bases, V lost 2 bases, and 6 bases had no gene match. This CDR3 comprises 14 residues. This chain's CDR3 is CASSLSSGSLEQFF. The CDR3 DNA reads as TGTGCCAGCAGCTTAAGTAGCGGGAGTTTAGAGCAGTTCTTC. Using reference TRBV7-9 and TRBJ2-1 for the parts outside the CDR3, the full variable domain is DTGVSQNPRHKITKRGQNVTFRCDPISEHNRLYWYRQTLGQGPEFLTYFQNEAQLEKSRLLSDRFSAERPKGSFSTLEIQRTEQGDSAMYLCASSLSSGSLEQFFGPGTRLTVL.

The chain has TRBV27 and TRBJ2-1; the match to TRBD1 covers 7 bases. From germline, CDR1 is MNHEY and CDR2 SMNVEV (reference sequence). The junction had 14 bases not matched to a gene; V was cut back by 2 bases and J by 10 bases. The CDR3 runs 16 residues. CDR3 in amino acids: CASSLPRTKTGTEQFF. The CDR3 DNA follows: TGTGCCAGCAGTTTACCCCGAACTAAGACAGGGACCGAGCAGTTCTTC.

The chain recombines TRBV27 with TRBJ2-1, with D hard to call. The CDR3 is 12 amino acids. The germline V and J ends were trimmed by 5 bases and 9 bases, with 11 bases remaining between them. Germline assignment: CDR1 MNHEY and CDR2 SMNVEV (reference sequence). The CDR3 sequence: CASSPSVGEQFF. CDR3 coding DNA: TGTGCCAGCAGTCCCTCAGTAGGTGAGCAGTTCTTC.